Sequencing of this T cell receptor (beta chain) was carried out in a study of cytomegalovirus exposure and HLA in healthy donors. Across the study: An earlier analysis identified 100 million to 130 million unique TCR beta sequences in about 200 million T cells.

As for this clone: Antigen: not known.

Regarding the study as a whole: In vitro testing confirmed a few CMV-associated chains as specific for CMV antigens.

Researchers ran the PCR with 60 Vbeta and 13 Jbeta primers. Assay: immunoSEQ multiplex PCR; the TCRdb copy retains only in-frame clones and omits some. Among about 200,000 clones, 79% were seen once, and the ten largest hold approximately 0.4%. Germline lookup yields CDR1 MNHEY and CDR2 SMNVEV (reference sequence). CDR3 length: 13 residues. The V and J ends lost 3 bases and 10 bases respectively, with 13 bases between them. This clonotype originated in a male donor in good health and CMV-seropositive. The gene calls are TRBV27 and TRBJ1-5; D gene unclear. Source material: PBMCs. The CDR3 spells CASSFAGLGPQHF. The CDR3 DNA is TGTGCCAGCAGTTTTGCGGGGTTAGGACCCCAGCATTTT.